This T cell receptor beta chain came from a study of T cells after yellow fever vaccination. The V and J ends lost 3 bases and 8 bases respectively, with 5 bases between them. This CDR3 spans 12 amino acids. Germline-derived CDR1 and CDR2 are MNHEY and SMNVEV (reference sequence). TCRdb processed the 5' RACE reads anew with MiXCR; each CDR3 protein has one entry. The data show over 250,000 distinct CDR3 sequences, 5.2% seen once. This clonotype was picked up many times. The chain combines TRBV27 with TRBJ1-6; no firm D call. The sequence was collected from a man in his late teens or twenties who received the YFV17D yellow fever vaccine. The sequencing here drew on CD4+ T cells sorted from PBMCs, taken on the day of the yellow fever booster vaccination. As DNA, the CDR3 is TGTGCCAGCAGTTTTTTTGATTCACCCCTCCACTTT. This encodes CASSFFDSPLHF.